A single sample gave rise to the 15 T cell receptor beta chains below, sequenced in a study of blood T cell repertoires in COVID-19. Profiling relied on immunoSEQ multiplex PCR, and the TCRdb table lists in-frame clones only, not all of them. The sample has 180,000 or so clones; 80% to 90% are singletons. Specimen: peripheral blood. The receptors stem from a woman aged 60 to 75 with COVID-19, enrolled during active disease.

J is TRBJ1-2 and V is TRBV3-1 (or the pseudogene TRBV3-2); D not certain. Trimming took off 4 bases at V and 4 bases at J, with 10 bases between the two ends. The CDR3 consists of 13 residues. CDR1 LGHDT and CDR2 YNNKEL come from the germline V gene (reference sequence). The CDR3, as DNA: TGTGCCAGCAGCCTATACGGTACCTATGGCTACACCTTC. Translated, it gives CASSLYGTYGYTF.

The chain couples TRBV5-1 to TRBJ1-1; 9 nucleotides agree with TRBD1. Germline V gene lookup returns CDR1 SGHRS and CDR2 YFSETQ. The V and J ends lost 4 bases and 6 bases, in that order; junction bases with no gene match: 10. The CDR3 contains 15 residues. The CDR3, as DNA: TGCGCCAGCAGCCTCCGGACAGGGGCGCTGGCTGAAGCTTTCTTT. It translates to CASSLRTGALAEAFF.

V is TRBV9 and J is TRBJ2-5; TRBD1 is a possible D gene (6 bases). V was clipped by 7 bases and J by 2 bases, with 18 bases between them. The germline gives CDR1 SGDLS, CDR2 YYNGEE. The CDR3 runs to 15 residues. DNA of the CDR3: TGTGCCAGCGATTTTGCGGTGGGGGCTCAAGAGACCCAGTACTTC. This translates into CASDFAVGAQETQYF. Together with reference TRBV9 and TRBJ2-5, the CDR3 gives the full variable domain: DSGVTQTPKHLITATGQRVTLRCSPRSGDLSVYWYQQSLDQGLQFLIQYYNGEERAKGNILERFSAQQFPDLHSELNLSSLELGDSALYFCASDFAVGAQETQYFGPGTRLLVL.

The chain carries TRBV28 and TRBJ2-7, with 7 bases that match TRBD1. CDR1 and CDR2 from the germline V gene are MDHEN and SYDVKM. The CDR3 totals 11 residues. V was clipped by 10 bases and J by 5 bases; unmatched bases: 5. CDR3 residues: CAIEGAHEQYF. CDR3 DNA sequence: TGTGCCATCGAGGGGGCCCACGAGCAGTACTTC.

The V gene is TRBV5-1, the J gene TRBJ2-3; maybe TRBD1 (5 bases). The V end was cut by 1 base, the J end by 0 bases, with 9 bases between. Germline assignment: CDR1 SGHRS and CDR2 YFSETQ. CDR3 size: 15 residues. The CDR3 nucleotides are TGCGCCAGCAGCTTGAGGGGCCCGAGCACAGATACGCAGTATTTT. Its translation: CASSLRGPSTDTQYF.

This clone was recorded only once. The CDR3 bases are TGTGCCAGCAGGGCTAGCGGGAGCCTTACCAATGAGCAGTTCTTC. Encoded protein: CASRASGSLTNEQFF. V usage is TRBV6-5 and J usage is TRBJ2-1; 10 nucleotides agree with TRBD2. Germline V lookup: CDR1 MNHEY, CDR2 SVGAGI. The CDR3 runs to 15 residues. Trimming removed 6 bases from V and 6 bases from J; junction bases left unmatched: 8.

The genes are TRBV5-1 and TRBJ1-1; maybe TRBD1 (5 bases). This CDR3 comprises 17 residues. Trimming shortened V by 0 bases and J by 2 bases, and 17 bases separated the two germline ends. Germline V gives CDR1 SGHRS, CDR2 YFSETQ. As DNA, the CDR3 is TGCGCCAGCAGCTTGGCCGGCGGGACCAGTCTAAACACTGAAGCTTTCTTT. Its translation is CASSLAGGTSLNTEAFF.

This clone was seen a single time. The genes are TRBV19 and TRBJ2-3, with D uncertain. Looked up from germline, CDR1 is LNHDA and CDR2 is SQIVND (reference sequence). The CDR3 is 13 amino acids. The ends were cut back, 1 base at V and 5 bases at J, with 7 bases in the middle. The CDR3 nucleotides are TGTGCCAGTAGTATAGGACTTGGAGATACGCAGTATTTT. As protein: CASSIGLGDTQYF.

V usage is TRBV18 and J usage is TRBJ2-3, with 8 bases fitting TRBD1. V was pared by 5 bases and J by 1 base, with 11 bases of the junction left unmatched. Germline V CDR1 and CDR2: KGHSH, LQKENI. This CDR3 has 17 amino acids. The CDR3 loop is CASSFGQGRSGTDTQYF. CDR3 DNA: TGTGCCAGCTCATTTGGACAGGGAAGAAGTGGCACAGATACGCAGTATTTT.

CDR3 coding DNA: TGTGCCAGCAGTGACAGGGTACAGGGGAGAGCCACTGAAGCTTTCTTT. It yields the protein CASSDRVQGRATEAFF. V gene TRBV6-4 combines with J gene TRBJ1-1, with 7 bases matching TRBD1. After removal of 2 bases from V and 4 bases from J, the junction contained 10 bases not matched to a gene. The germline V gene has CDR1 MRHNA and CDR2 SNTAGT. CDR3 length: 16 residues.

The genes are TRBV19 and TRBJ1-5; 8 positions agree with TRBD1. Germline CDR1 LNHDA, CDR2 SQIVND (reference sequence). The CDR3 has 15 residues. V gave up 5 bases and J gave up 6 bases; unmatched junction bases: 9. CDR3 coding DNA: TGTGCCAGTAGTTTCTCCGGGACAGGCGGTCAGCCCCAGCATTTT. It yields the protein CASSFSGTGGQPQHF.

The chain recombines TRBV7-8 with TRBJ2-1; 12 bases align to TRBD2. The V gene end was trimmed by 0 bases and the J gene end by 8 bases; junction bases not matched to a gene: 14. The CDR3 has 19 amino acids. Per the germline V gene, CDR1 is SGHVS and CDR2 is FQNEAQ. The CDR3 spells CASSLAGFEGLAGRDEQFF. In nucleotides, the CDR3 is TGTGCCAGCAGCTTAGCGGGGTTCGAGGGACTAGCGGGTAGGGATGAGCAGTTCTTC.

This clone was observed a single time. The chain combines TRBV28 with TRBJ2-7, with 8 positions matching TRBD2. This CDR3 has 15 amino acids. CDR1 and CDR2 (germline): MDHEN, SYDVKM. The ends lost 6 bases at V and 2 bases at J; junction bases unmatched: 9. CDR3 nucleotides: TGTGCCAGCAGAACCCCGGGGGGGAGGGCCTACGAGCAGTACTTC. The encoded protein is CASRTPGGRAYEQYF.

The V call is TRBV11-3, the J call TRBJ1-3; tentatively, D is TRBD1 (5 bases). V lost 3 bases, J lost 6 bases, and 12 bases lay in between. The CDR3 length is 14 residues. Germline CDR1 is SGHNT and CDR2 is YENEEA. DNA for the CDR3: TGTGCCAGCAGCTTTCGGGGGTCGGAAAACACCATATATTTT. This gives the protein CASSFRGSENTIYF.

This clone showed up just once. Within the sample, other DNA sequences also encode this same CDR3. This chain uses TRBV6-5 with TRBJ1-5, with unresolved D. The CDR3 consists of 13 residues. Trimming cost V 2 bases and J 3 bases, with 5 bases left between them. The germline CDR1 and CDR2 sequences are MNHEY and SVGAGI. DNA of the CDR3: TGTGCCAGCAGTTACCGGGTCAATCAGCCCCAGCATTTT. Protein: CASSYRVNQPQHF.